Following are 9 T cell receptor beta chains from one sample sequenced in a study of yellow fever vaccine responses in identical twins. TCRdb independently ran MiXCR on the RT-PCR reads; one entry per CDR3 protein. This sample has approximately 13,000 distinct CDR3 sequences, with 80% to 90% found just once. The material sequenced was T cells from blood (PBMCs), unsorted or a sorted subset (not recorded which), taken before or after yellow fever vaccination (not recorded which). These receptors came from a woman aged 18-35 years who received the yellow fever vaccine.

CDR3 in amino acids: CASSRNLAGAGNEQFF. The CDR3 DNA reads as TGTGCCAGCTCACGAAACCTAGCGGGAGCGGGCAATGAGCAGTTCTTC. The V gene is TRBV18, the J gene TRBJ2-1; 10 bases align to TRBD2. CDR1 KGHSH and CDR2 LQKENI come from the germline V gene. Unmatched junction bases numbered 9, after V lost 4 bases and J lost 6 bases. The CDR3 has 16 amino acids.

This sequence joins TRBV7-2 and TRBJ2-5; TRBD2 agrees at 7 bases. The CDR3 sequence is 14 residues long. CDR1 and CDR2 from the germline V gene are SGHTA and FQGNSA. After removal of 5 bases from V and 0 bases from J, the junction contained 3 bases not matched to a gene. CDR3 DNA: TGTGCCAGCAGCGGGCGGGAGAACCAAGAGACCCAGTACTTC. Protein: CASSGRENQETQYF.

The chain has TRBV11-1 and TRBJ2-1; 10 positions match TRBD2. This CDR3 spans 16 amino acids. Germline CDR1 and CDR2: SGHAT and FQDESV (reference sequence). Germline trimming cut 2 bases from V and 6 bases from J; bases unmatched to any gene: 7. The CDR3, as DNA: TGTGCCAGCAGCTTATGGGCTAGCGGGAGTTTCAATGAGCAGTTCTTC. This encodes CASSLWASGSFNEQFF.

This chain connects TRBV11-1 to TRBJ2-5, with D hard to call. V was cut by 3 bases and J by 2 bases, with 10 bases left in between. The CDR3 runs 14 residues. CDR1 and CDR2 (germline): SGHAT, FQDESV (reference sequence). The CDR3 here is CASSFKDDQETQYF. In DNA form, the CDR3 reads TGTGCCAGCAGCTTTAAGGACGATCAAGAGACCCAGTACTTC.

The chain couples TRBV29-1 to TRBJ2-2; D possibly corresponds to TRBD1 (5 bases). Germline values: CDR1 SQVTM, CDR2 ANQGSEA. Trimming pared 4 bases from V and 6 bases from J, leaving 6 bases between. The length of the CDR3 is 11 residues. The CDR3 sequence: CSVVGAGELFF. CDR3 nucleotide sequence: TGCAGCGTTGTAGGGGCCGGGGAGCTGTTTTTT.

The chain carries TRBV18 and TRBJ1-5, with D tentatively TRBD1 (5 bases). Between the trimmed V and J ends, which lost 5 bases and 4 bases, there was a span of 12 bases. The CDR3 runs 14 residues. Looked up from germline, CDR1 is KGHSH and CDR2 is LQKENI. DNA for the CDR3: TGTGCCAGCTCAGGGGATGGGGGGAATCAGCCCCAGCATTTT. Protein sequence: CASSGDGGNQPQHF.

This clonotype was seen a handful of times. The chain recombines TRBV10-1 with TRBJ1-5; D is uncertain. The CDR3 runs to 15 residues. Germline CDR1 is WNHNN and CDR2 is SYGVQD (reference sequence). V shed 9 bases and J shed 0 bases, with 15 bases lying between them. CDR3 residues: CARRAALYSNQPQHF. In DNA form, the CDR3 reads TGCGCCAGGCGAGCAGCCCTCTATAGCAATCAGCCCCAGCATTTT.

The genes are TRBV20-1 and TRBJ2-1; 11 nucleotides agree with TRBD2. Germline trimming cut 1 base from V and 0 bases from J; bases unmatched to any gene: 5. The CDR3 has 17 residues. CDR1 and CDR2 from the germline V gene are DFQATT and SNEGSKA (reference sequence). CDR3 in DNA: TGCAGTGCTAGAGTTTCTAGCGGGAGGAGCTCCTACAATGAGCAGTTCTTC. Translated: CSARVSSGRSSYNEQFF.

The chain employs TRBV5-4 and TRBJ1-1, with D tentatively TRBD1 (5 bases). The CDR3 extends over 12 amino acids. From germline, CDR1 is SGHNT and CDR2 YYREEE (reference sequence). Trimming cost V 1 base and J 8 bases, with 9 bases left between them. The CDR3 coding sequence is TGTGCCAGCAGCTTGATAGGGGAGGAAGCTTTCTTT. It yields the protein CASSLIGEEAFF.